Sequencing of this T cell receptor (beta chain) was carried out in a study of long-term antiretroviral therapy in people with HIV (dated by TCRdb to 2022 to 2024). The study in broad terms: Collection of the earliest samples took place about a decade ahead of the 2015 WHO recommendation for immediate ART, at a time when ART was typically delayed until CD4 counts fell. No cross-contamination during QIAcube processing was shown when test extractions of a monoclonal T-cell line were performed alongside roughly 30 polyclonal samples. This retrospective serial study examined whether starting ART and sustained HIV suppression were associated with changes in the composition and diversity of the TRB repertoire in peripheral blood. Of the 25 to 30 participants with HIV, about twelve were female. The cohort contributed about 190 cryopreserved PBMC samples from a few dozen adults with confirmed HIV infection, collected serially over a mean of approximately six years (range 1-12).

Study-level results and caveats: HIV repertoires had narrower CDR3 length ranges than controls, and the network structure suggested an antigen-experienced repertoire that shifted only slightly toward naive after ART. Because PBMC availability was limited, only the TCR beta chain was sequenced, with no alpha chain pairing. Unsorted PBMC were profiled instead of sorted CD4+ and CD8+ T cells because pre-ART samples had limited cell numbers. The repertoire was dominated across all time points by expanded TRB clones identified before ART initiation, although this dominance was seen to fluctuate and to decrease in many PLHIV after ART. No data were available on ART adherence, viral resistance or therapy changes, limiting inferences about post-ART repertoire changes. The samples span the years 2004 to 2017, and the ART regimens used at that time may not be as effective as current regimens. ART initiation was associated with a significant increase in TRB diversity, but diversity stayed significantly below transplant donor controls even after long-term ART.

For this clone: There is no known antigen for this receptor. Base quality data are lacking; no much larger clone is found one base away.

The immunoSEQ hsTCRB v3.0 assay was used at survey level resolution to sequence the TRB variable region. The target sequencing depth for TRB was roughly 40,000-50,000 T-cell genomes per sample. TRB libraries were pooled and sequenced on an Illumina MiSeq using a v3 150-cycle kit. The paper's processing steps were these. Repertoire analysis was run in R within a reproducible Nextflow workflow that covered QC, data transformation and analysis. LymphoSeq2, an R package for exploring AIRR-Seq data, was used to implement the custom analyses. Several samples that yielded fewer than 5000 total TRB sequences were excluded, so that approximately 170 HIV repertoires were analyzed. Of the roughly 180 retained HIV repertoires, about 60 were collected before and more than 120 after ART initiation. Repertoires were downsampled to 5000 TRB nucleotide sequences, and summary statistics were averaged over 100 downsampling iterations. The analysis kept only TRB sequences whose CDR3 regions were at least seven amino acids long. A Shannon entropy-derived clonality score and the Gini coefficient were used to measure diversity. In the repertoire networks, any two of the top 5000 CDR3 amino acid sequences were linked whenever the two sequences differed by an edit distance of one. GLIPH2 predicted antigen specificity groups and MHC restriction for TRB CDR3 amino acid sequences. To flag known CMV, EBV, HIV or tissue antigen associations, CDR3 amino acid sequences were matched against VDJdb and McPAS-TCR. Pre-ART, post-ART and control groups were compared with Wilcoxon signed-rank tests and Holm-Bonferroni correction. This is the immuneACCESS table as TCRdb keeps it, with only in-frame sequences that have V and J called. A part of the clones is gone; compared with another copy, unresolved V genes explain less than half, and the rest is unexplained. That table is the source of V, J and clone size, and D and trimming were worked out from the DNA. The sample table records 20,000 to 25,000 clones; 80% to 85% of these occur just once. The ten largest clones add up to 20% to 30% of the sample.

Inclusion was restricted to participants for whom at least one PBMC sample before ART initiation and at least two post-ART samples were available. Every participant with HIV received treatment in the United States of America. Cryopreserved samples of roughly 0.95-10 million PBMC were thawed and washed before DNA extraction. At the time of the earliest PBMC sample for each participant with HIV, ages ranged from about 23 to 60 years. Per participant, PBMC samples came from 1-4 timepoints prior to ART initiation and 2-8 timepoints following ART initiation, for a median of 7 samples. For every participant, serial HIV viral load, CD4+ T-cell count, ART history and demographic data were obtained. A Qiagen kit on a QIAcube was used to extract genomic DNA from unsorted PBMC, with samples processed in batches of 12. The germline V gene supplies CDR1 SGHAT and CDR2 FQNNGV. Measured from the cysteine to the phenylalanine, the CDR3 is 15 residues long. Kept here is only the CDR3 DNA, which spans 45 bases and is read in frame from base 1. V loses 1 base, J loses 4 bases, and the germline ends lie 8 bases apart.

The TCR was taken from a middle-aged man with HIV. This material consisted of unsorted PBMCs, taken 0.4 years after starting antiretroviral therapy. The chain links TRBV11-2 with TRBJ1-6, and possibly TRBD1, on 5 matching bases. Here the CDR3 is given as CASSLGPGYNSPLHF. The DNA sequence is as follows: TGTGCCAGCAGCTTAGGTCCAGGGTATAATTCACCCCTCCACTTT.